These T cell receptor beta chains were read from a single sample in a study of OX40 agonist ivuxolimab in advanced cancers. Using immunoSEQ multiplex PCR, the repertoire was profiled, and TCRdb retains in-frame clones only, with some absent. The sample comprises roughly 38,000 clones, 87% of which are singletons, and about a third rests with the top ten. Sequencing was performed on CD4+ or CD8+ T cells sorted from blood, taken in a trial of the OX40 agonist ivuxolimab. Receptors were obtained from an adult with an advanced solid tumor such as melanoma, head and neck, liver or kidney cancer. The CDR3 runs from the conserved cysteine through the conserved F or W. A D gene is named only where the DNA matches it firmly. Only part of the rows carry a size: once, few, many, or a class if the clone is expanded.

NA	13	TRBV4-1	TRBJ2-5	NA	CASSQAVQETQYF	TGCGCCAGCAGCCAAGCGGTGCAAGAGACCCAGTACTTC
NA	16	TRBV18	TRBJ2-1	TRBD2	CASSPPGLAGGNEQFF	TGTGCCAGCTCACCCCCGGGACTAGCGGGGGGCAATGAGCAGTTCTTC
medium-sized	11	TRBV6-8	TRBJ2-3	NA	CASSSTDTQYF	TGTGCCAGCAGTAGCACAGATACGCAGTATTTT
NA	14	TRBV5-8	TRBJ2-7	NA	CASSPRGRKDEQYF	TGTGCCAGCAGCCCCCGAGGCCGCAAGGACGAGCAGTACTTC
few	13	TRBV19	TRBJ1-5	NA	CASNFRDNQPQHF	TGTGCCAGTAACTTTAGGGACAATCAGCCCCAGCATTTT
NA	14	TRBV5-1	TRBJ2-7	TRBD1	CASSLDRAIRAQYF	TGCGCCAGCAGCTTAGACAGGGCGATACGAGCGCAGTACTTC
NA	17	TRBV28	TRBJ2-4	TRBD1	CASSSLRGPVAKNIQYF	TGTGCCAGCAGTTCCCTCAGGGGGCCGGTAGCCAAAAACATTCAGTACTTC
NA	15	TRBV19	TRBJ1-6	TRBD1	CASSPPGQKPSPLHF	TGTGCCAGTAGTCCTCCGGGACAGAAACCTTCACCCCTCCACTTT
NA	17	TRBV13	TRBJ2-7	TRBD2	CASSPRLAGGPSYEQYF	TGTGCCAGCAGCCCCCGACTAGCGGGGGGGCCTTCCTACGAGCAGTACTTC
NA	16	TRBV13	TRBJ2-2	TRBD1	CASSMGQRRLSGELFF	TGTGCCAGCAGCATGGGACAGCGGCGATTAAGCGGGGAGCTGTTTTTT
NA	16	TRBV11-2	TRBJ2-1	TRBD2	CASSLVAGSSYNEQFF	TGTGCCAGCAGCTTAGTAGCGGGAAGCTCCTACAATGAGCAGTTCTTC
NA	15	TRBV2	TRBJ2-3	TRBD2	CASSVLAFSTDTQYF	TGTGCCAGCAGTGTACTAGCGTTTAGCACAGATACGCAGTATTTT
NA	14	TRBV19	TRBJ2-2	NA	CASSIGGNTGELFF	TGTGCCAGTAGTATAGGGGGGAACACCGGGGAGCTGTTTTTT
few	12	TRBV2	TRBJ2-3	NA	CASKLGEDTQYF	TGTGCCAGCAAGTTGGGAGAAGATACGCAGTATTTT
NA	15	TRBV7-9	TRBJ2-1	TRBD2	CASSPRLADYNEQFF	TGTGCCAGCAGCCCTCGGCTAGCGGATTACAATGAGCAGTTCTTC
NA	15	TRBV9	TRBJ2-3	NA	CASTRQPGGTDTQYF	TGTGCCAGCACCCGCCAACCGGGAGGCACAGATACGCAGTATTTT
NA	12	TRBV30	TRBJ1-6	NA	CAWSVQDSPLHF	TGTGCCTGGAGTGTACAAGATTCACCCCTCCACTTT
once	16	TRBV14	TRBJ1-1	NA	CASSQEGGAMNTEAFF	TGTGCCAGCAGCCAAGAGGGGGGTGCCATGAACACTGAAGCTTTCTTT
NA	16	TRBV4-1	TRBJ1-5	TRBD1	CASSRLPGQSNQPQHF	TGCGCCAGCAGCCGCTTGCCGGGACAGTCCAATCAGCCCCAGCATTTT
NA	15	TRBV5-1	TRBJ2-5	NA	CASSFGARGQETQYF	TGCGCCAGCAGCTTTGGTGCGAGGGGGCAAGAGACCCAGTACTTC
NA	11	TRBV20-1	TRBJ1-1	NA	CSAGRNTEAFF	TGCAGTGCTGGGAGGAACACTGAAGCTTTCTTT
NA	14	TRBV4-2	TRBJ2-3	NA	CASSQESSSDTQYF	TGTGCCAGCAGCCAAGAAAGTAGTTCCGATACGCAGTATTTT
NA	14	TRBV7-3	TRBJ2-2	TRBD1	CASSLDRVSGELFF	TGTGCCAGCAGCTTGGACAGGGTGTCCGGGGAGCTGTTTTTT
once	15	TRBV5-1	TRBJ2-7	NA	CASSLAGGRVYEQYF	TGCGCCAGCAGCTTGGCCGGAGGACGGGTATACGAGCAGTACTTC
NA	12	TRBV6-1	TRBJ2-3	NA	CASSGGADTQYF	TGTGCCAGCAGTGGGGGGGCAGATACGCAGTATTTT
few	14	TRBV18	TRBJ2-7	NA	CASSPTVPDDEQYF	TGTGCCAGCTCACCAACGGTGCCGGATGACGAGCAGTACTTC
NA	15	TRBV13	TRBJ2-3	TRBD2	CASSPWAGGPDTQYF	TGTGCCAGCAGCCCGTGGGCGGGAGGGCCAGATACGCAGTATTTT
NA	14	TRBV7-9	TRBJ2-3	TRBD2	CASSFGGAGDTQYF	TGTGCCAGCAGCTTCGGGGGGGCCGGCGATACGCAGTATTTT
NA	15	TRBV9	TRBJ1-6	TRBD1	CASSPQGQPYSPLHF	TGTGCCAGCAGCCCTCAGGGACAGCCCTATTCACCCCTCCACTTT
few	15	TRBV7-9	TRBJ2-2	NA	CASSNPLRSTGELFF	TGTGCCAGCAGCAACCCCCTGCGCTCCACCGGGGAGCTGTTTTTT
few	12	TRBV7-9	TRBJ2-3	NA	CASSLFIDTQYF	TGTGCCAGCAGCTTATTTATAGATACGCAGTATTTT
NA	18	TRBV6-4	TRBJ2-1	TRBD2	CASNGLAGEGSSYNEQFF	TGTGCCAGCAACGGACTAGCGGGAGAAGGTAGCTCCTACAATGAGCAGTTCTTC
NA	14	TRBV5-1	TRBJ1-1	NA	CASSLGLVGTEAFF	TGCGCCAGCAGCTTGGGTCTAGTAGGCACTGAAGCTTTCTTT
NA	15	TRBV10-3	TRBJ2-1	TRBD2	CAISASSGRAGEQFF	TGTGCCATCTCCGCGTCTAGCGGGAGGGCCGGAGAGCAGTTCTTC
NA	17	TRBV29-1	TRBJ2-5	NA	CSVEDRRGRDIRPTQYF	TGCAGCGTTGAAGATCGGAGGGGCCGGGACATAAGACCTACCCAGTACTTC
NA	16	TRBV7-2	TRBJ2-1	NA	CASSSGVWGAINEQFF	TGTGCCAGCAGCTCCGGGGTTTGGGGGGCGATCAATGAGCAGTTCTTC
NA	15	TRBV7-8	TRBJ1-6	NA	CASSSSGTDNSPLHF	TGTGCCAGCAGCTCCTCCGGGACGGATAATTCACCCCTCCACTTT